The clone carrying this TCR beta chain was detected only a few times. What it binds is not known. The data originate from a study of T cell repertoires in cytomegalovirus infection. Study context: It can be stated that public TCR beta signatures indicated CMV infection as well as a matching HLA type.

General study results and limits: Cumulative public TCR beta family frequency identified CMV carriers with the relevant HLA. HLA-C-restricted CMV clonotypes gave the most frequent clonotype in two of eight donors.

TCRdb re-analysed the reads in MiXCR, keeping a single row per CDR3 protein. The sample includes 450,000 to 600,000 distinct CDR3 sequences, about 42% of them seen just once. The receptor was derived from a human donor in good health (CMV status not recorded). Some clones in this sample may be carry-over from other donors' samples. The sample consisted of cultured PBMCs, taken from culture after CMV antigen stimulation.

CDR3: CSAKRIREPQHF. DNA for the CDR3: TGCAGTGCTAAAAGAATCAGGGAGCCCCAGCATTTT. The rearrangement links TRBV20-1 to TRBJ1-5; TRBD1 might be the D (5 bases). This CDR3 has 12 residues. The V gene's germline CDR1 is DFQATT and CDR2 SNEGSKA (reference sequence). The germline V and J ends were trimmed by 4 bases and 8 bases, with 12 bases remaining between them.